Below, 15 T cell receptor beta chains from the same sample are listed, as sequenced in a study of tumor and adjacent non-tumor tissue in lung cancer. No cell sorting was done before RNA was extracted from the tissue. More than 3 cm separated this lung sample from the edge of the tumor. Three rounds of nested PCR, following a modified ARM-PCR protocol, produced the TCRbeta library. MiXCR, applied by TCRdb to the multiplex PCR reads, yields one record per CDR3 protein. The sample records some 70,000 distinct CDR3 sequences, about two thirds being singletons. Sequencing used distant non-tumor lung tissue. The receptors were sampled from a woman in her forties or fifties with non-small cell lung cancer.

Worth noting for this clonotype: A much larger clone lies a single base off, so this may be a read error. The genes are TRBV4-1 and TRBJ1-1; D possibly corresponds to TRBD1 (6 bases). Germline V gene data show CDR1 as MGHRA and CDR2 as YSYEKL. Trimming shortened V by 1 base and J by 4 bases, and 16 bases separated the two germline ends. The CDR3 is 16 amino acids. CDR3 nucleotides: TGCGCCAGCAGCCAAGTTCCATACAGGGCAAGCACTGAAGCTTTCTTT. It yields the protein CASSQVPYRASTEAFF.

This clonotype was seen ten or more times. This chain links TRBV6-2 or TRBV6-3 with TRBJ2-7; TRBD1 is a possible D gene (6 bases). Between the trimmed V and J ends, which lost 9 bases and 1 base, there was a span of 16 bases. The V gene's germline CDR1 is MNHEY and CDR2 SVGEGT. The CDR3 sequence is 14 residues long. CDR3 nucleotide sequence: TGTGCCAGAAATCCCGGGACAAAGTCCTACGAGCAGTACTTC. As protein: CARNPGTKSYEQYF.

A word on this clonotype: Germline is not matched at one junction end, which may reflect a read error. V gene TRBV29-1 combines with J gene TRBJ1-3; D gene ambiguous. This CDR3 has 13 amino acids. Germline CDR1 SQVTM, CDR2 ANQGSEA. CDR3 in DNA: TGCAGTGTCTGGACTGACTCTAGAAACACCATACATTTT. Amino acid sequence: CSVWTDSRNTIHF.

This clonotype was counted only a few times. The chain links TRBV6-1 to TRBJ1-1; D may be TRBD1 (5 bases). V was clipped by 4 bases and J by 7 bases, with 16 bases between them. Germline V gene data show CDR1 as MNHNS and CDR2 as SASEGT. CDR3 length: 14 amino acids. Here the CDR3 reads CASSGGGYSYEAFF. CDR3 sequence (DNA): TGTGCCAGCAGTGGTGGGGGGTACAGCTATGAAGCTTTCTTT.

For this clonotype: The germline gene is not matched at one end of the junction; a read error may be the cause. This chain connects TRBV4-2 to TRBJ1-2; maybe TRBD1 (5 bases). Looked up from germline, CDR1 is LGHNA and CDR2 is YNFKEQ. CDR3 length: 15 amino acids. The CDR3 reads CANSQDGRGRYGYTF. The CDR3 coding sequence is TGTGCCAACAGCCAAGATGGTAGGGGTCGGTATGGTTACACCTTC.

This clonotype was seen just once. This chain connects TRBV20-1 to TRBJ2-1; D is perhaps TRBD2 (5 bases). Germline assignment: CDR1 DFQATT and CDR2 SNEGSKA (reference sequence). The CDR3 is 14 amino acids. The CDR3 coding sequence is TGCAGAACTAGAGGCCTCAATGTCGTCCATGTGCAGTTCTTC. It specifies CRTRGLNVVHVQFF.

This clonotype was seen only once. Compared with germline, one end of the junction differs, possibly owing to a read error. The J gene is TRBJ2-3, the V gene TRBV11-3; TRBD1 might be the D (6 bases). Germline V gives CDR1 SGHNT, CDR2 YENEEA. CDR3 length: 13 amino acids. In DNA, the CDR3 is TGTGCCAACAGCACCAGGGGTATAGATACGCGGTATTTT. Protein product: CANSTRGIDTRYF.

The gene calls are TRBV6-2 or TRBV6-3 and TRBJ1-5, with D possibly matching TRBD1 (5 bases). V was trimmed by 2 bases and J by 2 bases, leaving 16 bases between them. The CDR3 length is 17 residues. Per the germline V gene, CDR1 is MNHEY and CDR2 is SVGEGT. The DNA of the CDR3 is TGTGCCAGCAGTTACCCTCTAGGGGTGATGGGCAATCAGCCCCAGCATTTT. It translates to CASSYPLGVMGNQPQHF.

In this sample, this clonotype turned up once. A junction boundary mismatches the germline segment, possibly from a read error. This chain connects TRBV11-2 to TRBJ1-3; 9 nucleotides match TRBD1. The CDR3 loop spans 17 amino acids. CDR1 is SGHAT, CDR2 FQNNGV, per germline. CDR3 bases: TGTGTCAGCAGTTCATCAGGGACAGGGCTACGAGGAAACACCATATATTTT. Translating gives CVSSSSGTGLRGNTIYF.

Remarks on this clonotype: The junction departs from germline at one end; a sequencing error may be responsible. The chain links TRBV11-2 to TRBJ2-7; D gene ambiguous. This CDR3 comprises 15 residues. Germline lookup yields CDR1 SGHAT and CDR2 FQNNGV. CDR3 protein: CASNLSPNPSYEQYF. Here the CDR3 DNA reads TGTGCCAGCAACTTATCTCCGAATCCCTCCTATGAGCAGTACTTC.

Concerning this clonotype itself: At one of its ends the junction is not consistent with the germline gene, which may arise from a read error. This chain connects TRBV11-2 to TRBJ2-2; 7 bases match TRBD1. CDR1 and CDR2 (germline): SGHAT, FQNNGV. This CDR3 has 18 residues. The CDR3 coding sequence is TGTGCCAGCAACTCCACCGCATACAGGGGAATGAACACCGGGGAGCCGTTTTTT. It is translated as CASNSTAYRGMNTGEPFF.

Comments on this clonotype: A read error may be the cause here, since a much bigger clone is one base away. The chain couples TRBV6-1 to TRBJ1-3, with 7 bases matching TRBD1. Germline CDR1 reads MNHNS; CDR2 reads SASEGT. The CDR3 contains 17 residues. V lost 6 bases and J lost 5; bases outside the gene matches: 16. The CDR3 bases are TGTGCCAGCAGGGGCCGGAGGGGGCCTCTTTCTCGAAACACCATATATTTT. Encoded protein: CASRGRRGPLSRNTIYF.

In the case of this clonotype: Compared with germline, one end of the junction differs, possibly owing to a read error. The J gene is TRBJ2-3, the V gene TRBV5-6; unclear D gene. Germline values: CDR1 SGHDT, CDR2 YYEEEE. This CDR3 has 15 residues. The CDR3 spells CASSQLAGARDTQNF. The DNA for the CDR3 is TGTGCCAGCAGCCAATTAGCAGGAGCAAGAGATACGCAGAATTTT.

The chain has TRBV11-1 and TRBJ2-3; D gene unclear. Germline loops: CDR1 SGHAT, CDR2 FQDESV (reference sequence). The CDR3 loop spans 16 amino acids. The CDR3 nucleotides are TGTGTCAGGAGCAAAAGGGTACAGTCTGCAACAGATACGCAGTATTTT. Its protein product is CVRSKRVQSATDTQYF.

The rearrangement uses TRBV20-1 and TRBJ2-1; 10 bases fit TRBD2. Germline V CDR1 and CDR2: DFQATT, SNEGSKA (reference sequence). V dropped 8 bases and J dropped 5; count of bases not matched to a gene: 6. The CDR3 consists of 13 residues. The CDR3 DNA follows: TGCAGTCAGGGACTAGCGAGAAACAATGAGCAGTTCTTC. As protein: CSQGLARNNEQFF.